These 22 T cell receptor beta chains originate from one sample sequenced in a study of Ad26.COV2.S vaccination and SARS-CoV-2 variants. The repertoire was sequenced with immunoSEQ multiplex PCR; TCRdb's copy has only in-frame clones and lacks some. The sample holds 450,000 to 550,000 clones, 89% seen once. Treatment noted: about 20 received Ad26.COV2.S at low or high dose, single or two shots; about 5 received placebo; per-sample allocation not given. Samples were taken on day 63 after the first vaccine or placebo injection. Sequencing used peripheral blood, obtained in a trial of Ad26.COV2.S vaccine versus placebo. The receptors originated from a person between 18 and 60 years old who received the Ad26.COV2.S COVID-19 vaccine or a placebo.

The chain joins TRBV3-1 (or the pseudogene TRBV3-2) to TRBJ1-5; TRBD1 matches 8 bases. The CDR3 covers 16 residues. CDR1 and CDR2 (germline): LGHDT, YNNKEL (reference sequence). Losses at the gene ends were 3 bases for V and 5 bases for J; bases not matched to a gene: 9. CDR3 sequence: CASSHCRQGMDQPQHF. In DNA, the CDR3 is TGTGCCAGCAGCCACTGTCGACAGGGGATGGATCAGCCCCAGCATTTT.

This chain links TRBV5-6 with TRBJ1-1; D uncertain. Germline lookup yields CDR1 SGHDT and CDR2 YYEEEE. Trimming removed 4 bases from V and 2 bases from J, with 18 bases in between. The CDR3 runs 16 residues. CDR3 residues: CASSATFSEGNTEAFF. The CDR3 DNA reads TGTGCCAGCAGCGCAACCTTCTCCGAGGGAAACACTGAAGCTTTCTTT.

This chain joins TRBV3-1 (or the pseudogene TRBV3-2) and TRBJ2-3; no reliable D call. Per germline, CDR1 LGHDT and CDR2 YNNKEL (reference sequence). V lost 0 bases and J lost 2, with 15 bases in between. There are 17 residues in the CDR3. Written as DNA, the CDR3 is TGTGCCAGCAGCCAAGATCGCCCACAATTTAACACAGATACGCAGTATTTT. This translates into CASSQDRPQFNTDTQYF.

The chain has TRBV2 and TRBJ1-1, with D unresolved. Germline CDR1 reads SNHLY; CDR2 reads FYNNEI. CDR3 length: 13 amino acids. The V gene lost 5 bases and the J gene lost 5 bases, with 12 bases spanning the gap. The CDR3 is CASSWGRDTEAFF. The CDR3 DNA is TGTGCCAGCAGTTGGGGAAGGGATACTGAAGCTTTCTTT.

The chain recombines TRBV13 with TRBJ2-5, with 9 positions matching TRBD1. J gave up 0 bases and V 5 bases, and 7 bases lay outside the gene matches. The germline V gene encodes CDR1 PRHDT and CDR2 FYEKMQ (reference sequence). CDR3 length: 16 residues. CDR3 sequence (DNA): TGTGCCAGCAGCCCGGGGACAGGGTCGTACCAAGAGACCCAGTACTTC. The encoded protein is CASSPGTGSYQETQYF.

This chain connects TRBV18 to TRBJ1-2; D perhaps matches TRBD1 (6 bases). CDR3 length: 14 amino acids. Deletions cut 3 bases from V and 8 bases from J, with 16 bases between. Germline assignment: CDR1 KGHSH and CDR2 LQKENI. CDR3: CASSPDRFPSGYTF. DNA for the CDR3: TGTGCCAGCTCACCCGACAGGTTCCCCTCAGGCTACACCTTC.

In DNA form, the CDR3 reads TGTGCCAGCAGCTTAATTCTCGTGGTTAGCGGGAACACCGGGGAGCTGTTTTTT. Translated: CASSLILVVSGNTGELFF. The gene calls are TRBV7-8 and TRBJ2-2, with D possibly matching TRBD2 (6 bases). This CDR3 comprises 18 residues. Germline V gene lookup returns CDR1 SGHVS and CDR2 FQNEAQ. V lost 2 bases and J 1 base, leaving 17 bases between the germline ends.

Only a few counts were recorded for this clone. The chain has TRBV6-5 and TRBJ2-1; D perhaps matches TRBD1 (6 bases). Looked up from germline, CDR1 is MNHEY and CDR2 is SVGAGI. Between the trimmed V and J ends, which lost 3 bases and 10 bases, there was a span of 13 bases. The CDR3 covers 13 residues. The CDR3 is CASSYQLQGEQFF. CDR3 sequence (DNA): TGTGCCAGCAGTTATCAACTACAGGGAGAGCAGTTCTTC.

The rearrangement joins TRBV25-1 to TRBJ2-7, with unresolved D. CDR1 MGHDK and CDR2 SYGVNS come from the germline V gene. The V end was cut by 6 bases, the J end by 7 bases, with 19 bases between. This CDR3 has 14 amino acids. For the CDR3, the DNA is TGTGCCAGCAGGCATCATCTGGGTGGGAAAGAGCAGTACTTC. Translating it yields CASRHHLGGKEQYF.

The V call is TRBV5-5, the J call TRBJ1-5; D gene ambiguous. CDR1 is SGHKS, CDR2 YYEKEE, per germline (reference sequence). This CDR3 is 16 amino acids long. Deletions cut 4 bases from V and 2 bases from J, with 16 bases between. The CDR3 DNA follows: TGTGCCAGCAGCCGCATTGGGGTGTCCGGCAATCAGCCCCAGCATTTT. This translates into CASSRIGVSGNQPQHF.

The gene calls are TRBV4-3 and TRBJ2-2, with D unclear. CDR3 length: 14 residues. The germline gives CDR1 LGHNA, CDR2 YSLEER. V lost 0 bases, J lost 3 bases, and 5 bases lay in between. The CDR3 DNA reads TGCGCCAGCAGCCAAGATTTTTACACCGGGGAGCTGTTTTTT. This translates into CASSQDFYTGELFF.

This clone was seen a single time. This rearrangement joins TRBV5-6 to TRBJ2-2; 9 bases agree with TRBD1. Trimming removed 9 bases from V and 1 base from J; junction bases left unmatched: 4. The CDR3 is 14 residues long. CDR1 SGHDT and CDR2 YYEEEE come from the germline V gene. The CDR3 DNA sequence: TGTGCCACCACAGGGGGCCAGAACACCGGGGAGCTGTTTTTT. Translation gives CATTGGQNTGELFF.

This clone was recorded only once. This chain connects TRBV4-3 to TRBJ2-2, with D possibly being TRBD2 (6 bases). The V end was cut by 6 bases, the J end by 4 bases, with 18 bases between. CDR1 is LGHNA and CDR2 is YSLEER in the germline V gene. The CDR3 spans 16 residues. CDR3 region: CASREMWGDFTGELFF. CDR3 coding DNA: TGCGCCAGCAGAGAGATGTGGGGGGACTTCACCGGGGAGCTGTTTTTT.

The chain links TRBV4-3 to TRBJ1-1, with D perhaps TRBD1 (6 bases). CDR1 LGHNA and CDR2 YSLEER come from the germline V gene. CDR3 length equals 16 residues. Trimming stripped 3 bases from V and 3 bases from J, with 17 bases between. The CDR3 nucleotides are TGCGCCAGCAGCCAGCTGCACAGGGTCGGGTACACTGAAGCTTTCTTT. It codes for CASSQLHRVGYTEAFF.

The chain carries TRBV7-3 and TRBJ2-2, with D unclear. The CDR3 has 15 amino acids. Germline values: CDR1 SGHTA, CDR2 FQGTGA. Trimming pared 1 base from V and 1 base from J, leaving 7 bases between. The CDR3 sequence is CASSLKGENTGELFF. The CDR3 DNA reads as TGTGCCAGCAGCTTAAAGGGCGAGAACACCGGGGAGCTGTTTTTT.

V gene TRBV19 combines with J gene TRBJ2-1, with D possibly being TRBD1 or TRBD2 (6 bases each). Trimming pared 4 bases from V and 8 bases from J, leaving 15 bases between. CDR3 size: 14 residues. The germline CDR1 and CDR2 sequences are LNHDA and SQIVND (reference sequence). The CDR3 is CASSTWGAGDEQFF. DNA of the CDR3: TGTGCCAGTAGTACTTGGGGGGCGGGCGATGAGCAGTTCTTC.

The rearrangement links TRBV11-3 to TRBJ1-1, with a tentative D call TRBD1 (6 bases). This CDR3 is 13 amino acids long. Trimming cost V 0 bases and J 14 bases, with 16 bases left between them. In germline, CDR1 is SGHNT, CDR2 YENEEA. DNA of the CDR3: TGTGCCAGCAGCTTAGACGGGGGCCGAATCCTGTTCTTT. This encodes CASSLDGGRILFF.

CDR3 in amino acids: CATSRGGQGHQPQHF. CDR3 coding DNA: TGTGCCACCAGCAGAGGAGGGCAGGGACATCAGCCCCAGCATTTT. The J gene is TRBJ1-5, the V gene TRBV15; perhaps TRBD1 as D (5 bases). This CDR3 has 15 residues. With 1 base removed from V and 5 bases from J, the gap between germline ends came to 12 bases. The germline gives CDR1 LNHNV, CDR2 YYDKDF (reference sequence).

CDR3 loop: CAISYRRNTEAFF. The CDR3, as DNA: TGTGCCATAAGTTACAGGAGAAACACTGAAGCTTTCTTT. The rearrangement uses TRBV6-5 and TRBJ1-1, with a tentative D call TRBD1 (5 bases). Trimming removed 10 bases at V and 2 bases at J, with 14 bases between. CDR3 length: 13 amino acids. Germline V gene lookup returns CDR1 MNHEY and CDR2 SVGAGI.

This CDR3 is CASSPQTGTSSYNEQFF. CDR3 nucleotides: TGTGCCAGCAGCCCACAGACAGGGACGAGCTCCTACAATGAGCAGTTCTTC. The chain is built from TRBV7-3 and TRBJ2-1, with 7 bases lining up with TRBD1. V shed 5 bases and J 0 bases; nucleotides not matched to a gene: 10. CDR1 and CDR2 from the germline V gene are SGHTA and FQGTGA. This CDR3 has 17 amino acids.

The rearrangement uses TRBV19 and TRBJ1-1, with unresolved D. Germline V lookup: CDR1 LNHDA, CDR2 SQIVND (reference sequence). This CDR3 is built from 13 residues. Trimming took off 0 bases at V and 11 bases at J, with 13 bases between the two ends. This CDR3 is CASSIDEDPWAFF. The CDR3 DNA sequence: TGTGCCAGTAGTATAGATGAGGACCCGTGGGCTTTCTTT.

The rearrangement links TRBV4-1 to TRBJ2-7; D tentatively fits TRBD1 or TRBD2 (5 bases each). This CDR3 has 16 amino acids. Germline CDR1 reads MGHRA; CDR2 reads YSYEKL. The V and J ends lost 4 bases and 2 bases respectively, with 18 bases between them. This CDR3 is CASSLTPGKGAYEQYF. DNA of the CDR3: TGCGCCAGCAGCCTCACCCCCGGGAAAGGGGCCTACGAGCAGTACTTC.